Listed below are T cell receptor beta chains from one sample, sequenced in a study of shared clonotypes between healthy human individuals. The protocol was immunoSEQ multiplex PCR, while the TCRdb copy is restricted to in-frame clones and leaves out a portion. The table shows roughly 1.4 million clones, with 98% to 99% occurring only once. Material for sequencing was naive CD4+ T cells sorted from blood. These receptors were obtained from a man aged 25-45 years in good health. The CDR3 runs from the conserved cysteine through the conserved F or W. The D gene is left open where the match is weak. Clone size is shown for a subset of rows, as once, few, many or a class of expanded clone.

J,size,D,V,DNA,CDR3
TRBJ1-5,NA,TRBD1,TRBV7-6,TGTGCCAGCAGCTCAATAGACAGGGGTCAGCCCCAGCATTTT,CASSSIDRGQPQHF
TRBJ1-1,NA,NA,TRBV6-5,TGTGCCAGCAGTTGGTACTCACAGAGATTGAACACTGAAGCTTTCTTT,CASSWYSQRLNTEAFF
TRBJ2-7,NA,TRBD1,TRBV18,TGTGCCAGCTCACTAACCGGGACAGGGATCGACGAGCAGTACTTC,CASSLTGTGIDEQYF
TRBJ2-2,NA,NA,TRBV10-1,TGCGCCAGCAGTGTAGGAAACACCGGGGAGCTGTTTTTT,CASSVGNTGELFF
TRBJ1-5,NA,NA,TRBV10-3,TGTGCCATCAGTGATAAGAGCAATCAGCCCCAGCATTTT,CAISDKSNQPQHF
TRBJ2-5,NA,NA,TRBV5-1,TGCGCCAGCAGCTTGTCGGGGCAAGAGACCCAGTACTTC,CASSLSGQETQYF
TRBJ2-1,NA,NA,TRBV7-2,TGTGCCAGCAGCTTACAATGGGGCCGATACAATGAGCAGTTCTTC,CASSLQWGRYNEQFF
TRBJ1-2,NA,NA,TRBV2,TGTGCCAGCTCGGCCAGGGATGGCTACACCTTC,CASSARDGYTF
TRBJ2-5,NA,NA,TRBV6-5,TGTGCCAGCGGGTTTGGGGAGACCCAGTACTTC,CASGFGETQYF
TRBJ1-3,NA,NA,TRBV2,TGTGCCAGCAGTGAAGGACATCGGTCTGGAAACACCATATATTTT,CASSEGHRSGNTIYF
TRBJ2-1,NA,TRBD1,TRBV18,TGTGCCAGCTCACCCTTTACCGGGACAGGGTCCTACAATGAGCAGTTCTTC,CASSPFTGTGSYNEQFF
TRBJ2-7,NA,TRBD2,TRBV28,TGTGCCAGCAGTTTTTGGCTAGCGGGAGTGAGCGAGCAGTACTTC,CASSFWLAGVSEQYF
TRBJ1-5,NA,TRBD1,TRBV19,TGTGCCAGTACCCTTGGGGCGAAATCCGGGACAGGGGGTACGAGCAATCAGCCCCAGCATTTT,CASTLGAKSGTGGTSNQPQHF
TRBJ2-7,NA,NA,TRBV2,TGTGCCAGCAGTGAAGCGACTGCTGAGCAGTACTTC,CASSEATAEQYF
TRBJ1-3,NA,NA,TRBV6-5,TGTGCCAGCAGTTACTCGTTGTCAGGGTCCACCATATATTTT,CASSYSLSGSTIYF
TRBJ2-7,once,TRBD1,TRBV2,TGTGCCAGCAGTGGCTCCCCCGGACAGGGGACCTACGAGCAGTACTTC,CASSGSPGQGTYEQYF
TRBJ1-2,NA,NA,TRBV29-1,TGCAGCGTTGAAAGGCCCTATGGCTACACCTTC,CSVERPYGYTF
TRBJ1-1,NA,TRBD1,TRBV27,TGTGCCAGCAGTTTAGACAGGGGTGAAGCTTTCTTT,CASSLDRGEAFF
TRBJ2-1,NA,NA,TRBV10-3,TGTGCCATCAGTGAAGGTAGAAATGAGCAGTTCTTC,CAISEGRNEQFF
TRBJ2-1,NA,TRBD2,TRBV10-2,TGCGCCAGCAGTGTGCGGGGGAACAATGAGCAGTTCTTC,CASSVRGNNEQFF
TRBJ2-5,NA,NA,TRBV18,TGTGCCAGCTCACCAATCCTAAAGTGGGGGACGCAAGAGACCCAGTACTTC,CASSPILKWGTQETQYF
TRBJ2-5,NA,NA,TRBV11-2,TGTGCCAGCAGCGAGAGATTCAGGGCGGGCTCGGTCGAAGAGACCCAGTACTTC,CASSERFRAGSVEETQYF
TRBJ1-5,NA,NA,TRBV27,TGTGCCAGCAGTTTAAGGGTCAATCAGCCCCAGCATTTT,CASSLRVNQPQHF
TRBJ1-2,NA,NA,TRBV30,TGTGCCTGGATGGGTGGCTATGGCTACACCTTC,CAWMGGYGYTF
TRBJ1-3,NA,NA,TRBV30,TGTGCCTACCACGGGTCGCGGACAGCTTATATCTCTGGAAACACCATATATTTT,CAYHGSRTAYISGNTIYF
TRBJ2-7,NA,NA,TRBV9,TGTGCCAGCAGCGTAGGGAAGGGGTCCTTTTACGAGCAGTACTTC,CASSVGKGSFYEQYF
TRBJ2-1,once,TRBD1,TRBV18,TGTGCCAGCTCACCCAGGACAGGGGCGTACAATGAGCAGTTCTTC,CASSPRTGAYNEQFF
TRBJ2-7,NA,TRBD2,TRBV5-1,TGCGCCAGCAGCTTAGGACTAGCGGGGGCGACCTACGAGCAGTACTTC,CASSLGLAGATYEQYF
TRBJ2-2,NA,TRBD2,TRBV5-4,TGTGCCAGCAGCTTGGGGAGCGGGAGGCGAATCACCGGGGAGCTGTTTTTT,CASSLGSGRRITGELFF
TRBJ2-6,NA,NA,TRBV7-6,TGTGCCAGCAGCTTAACGGGGTCCGGTGCTGGGGCCAACGTCCTGACTTTC,CASSLTGSGAGANVLTF
TRBJ1-2,NA,NA,TRBV15,TGTGCCACCAGCAGCGCCGGATCATATGGCTACACCTTC,CATSSAGSYGYTF
TRBJ2-7,NA,NA,TRBV7-8,TGTGCCAGCAGCGGATGGACATACCGCTCCTACGAGCAGTACTTC,CASSGWTYRSYEQYF
TRBJ2-2,NA,NA,TRBV7-9,TGTGCCAGCAGCTTGTCCGGGAACACCGGGGAGCTGTTTTTT,CASSLSGNTGELFF
TRBJ2-1,NA,TRBD2,TRBV13,TGTGCCAGCAGCTCAGGGAGGACTAGCGGGAGGACGAGCTCCTACAATGAGCAGTTCTTC,CASSSGRTSGRTSSYNEQFF
TRBJ2-6,once,NA,TRBV10-3,TGTGCCATCCGCGGGTCTTTAGACTCTGGGGCCAACGTCCTGACTTTC,CAIRGSLDSGANVLTF
TRBJ1-1,NA,TRBD1,TRBV29-1,TGCAGCGTTGAAGAAGGACAGGGGGACACTGAAGCTTTCTTT,CSVEEGQGDTEAFF
TRBJ2-2,NA,NA,TRBV19,TGTGCCAGTAGTATTGGACAGTCGAACACCGGGGAGCTGTTTTTT,CASSIGQSNTGELFF
TRBJ2-7,NA,TRBD2,TRBV27,TGTGCCAGCAGTTTTACCAGTATGCTAGCGGGAGGGGAGCAGTACTTC,CASSFTSMLAGGEQYF
TRBJ2-2,NA,NA,TRBV10-2,TGCGCCAGCAGTGAGACCGTTTCGTCGAACACCGGGGAGCTGTTTTTT,CASSETVSSNTGELFF
TRBJ2-5,NA,NA,TRBV29-1,TGCAGCGGTACGGGACAAAATAAAGAGACCCAGTACTTC,CSGTGQNKETQYF
TRBJ1-2,NA,TRBD1,TRBV10-2,TGCGCCAGCAGGGAGACAGGGGGCCCCCTTAACTATGGCTACACCTTC,CASRETGGPLNYGYTF
TRBJ2-2,NA,NA,TRBV18,TGTGCCAGTCTGGCAGGGATCGAAGGGGAGCTGTTTTTT,CASLAGIEGELFF
TRBJ1-5,NA,NA,TRBV2,TGTGCCAGCAGTGGCTTGGGGGTTCAGCCCCAGCATTTT,CASSGLGVQPQHF
TRBJ2-2,NA,TRBD1,TRBV28,TGTGCCAGCAGACCAAGACAGGGGCGAACCGGGGAGCTGTTTTTT,CASRPRQGRTGELFF
TRBJ2-3,once,NA,TRBV28,TGTGCCAGTAAATTACGGGCTAGTGGTCCCAAAAAGGGGGACACAGATACGCAGTATTTT,CASKLRASGPKKGDTDTQYF